Listed here are 10 T cell receptor beta chains from one sample, sequenced in a study of blood T cell repertoires in COVID-19 (TCRdb year 2020). The receptor library was made with the immunoSEQ multiplex PCR assay. TCRdb provides this immuneACCESS table in a form limited to in-frame rearrangements. Some clones are lacking; in checked studies, under half of them reflect an unresolved V gene, and why the rest are absent is not known. Here the sample has about 62,000 clones; around 89% occur a single time. The top ten constitute approximately 4% of the sample. Sample: peripheral blood. These receptors came from a human donor in a cohort sampled during active COVID-19.

This sequence joins TRBV30 and TRBJ2-2; TRBD2 is a possible D gene (6 bases). Germline lookup yields CDR1 GTSNPN and CDR2 SVGIG (reference sequence). The CDR3 is 15 residues long. V lost 6 bases and J 3 bases, leaving 17 bases between the germline ends. The CDR3 DNA sequence: TGTGCCTGTCCATTTGGGCTAGCGTACACCGGGGAGCTGTTTTTT. The encoded protein is CACPFGLAYTGELFF.

V is TRBV28 and J is TRBJ2-7; maybe TRBD1 (6 bases). This CDR3 is 15 amino acids long. Germline loops: CDR1 MDHEN, CDR2 SYDVKM. The ends were cut back, 1 base at V and 2 bases at J, with 12 bases in the middle. CDR3 sequence reads: CASSLSGQPPYEQYF. The CDR3 bases are TGTGCCAGCAGTTTATCCGGACAGCCACCCTACGAGCAGTACTTC.

J is TRBJ2-7 and V is TRBV13; D ambiguous. V lost 0 bases to trimming and J lost 4 bases, with 10 bases between them. Germline CDR1 PRHDT, CDR2 FYEKMQ (reference sequence). The CDR3 is 14 residues long. The CDR3 here is CASSLGTYLYEQYF. The DNA for the CDR3 is TGTGCCAGCAGCTTAGGGACATACCTTTACGAGCAGTACTTC.

This clone was seen once. The chain has TRBV7-9 and TRBJ2-7, with TRBD2 identical over 7 bases. The CDR3 loop spans 12 amino acids. V lost 8 bases and J lost 5; bases outside the gene matches: 6. Germline values: CDR1 SEHNR, CDR2 FQNEAQ (reference sequence). As DNA, the CDR3 is TGTGCCAGCGGGGGACTATGGGACGAGCAGTACTTC. It encodes CASGGLWDEQYF. Combining the CDR3 with reference TRBV7-9 and TRBJ2-7 gives the whole variable domain DTGVSQNPRHKITKRGQNVTFRCDPISEHNRLYWYRQTLGQGPEFLTYFQNEAQLEKSRLLSDRFSAERPKGSFSTLEIQRTEQGDSAMYLCASGGLWDEQYFGPGTRLTVT.

The chain combines TRBV6-5 with TRBJ2-7; D may be TRBD2 (6 bases). The V end was cut by 2 bases, the J end by 2 bases, with 10 bases between. Germline CDR1 and CDR2: MNHEY and SVGAGI. CDR3 length equals 14 residues. CDR3 sequence (DNA): TGTGCCAGCAGTTACGGCGGGGCAACCTACGAGCAGTACTTC. This gives the protein CASSYGGATYEQYF.

The chain links TRBV5-1 to TRBJ2-7, with 8 bases lining up with TRBD1. Trimming took 2 bases from V and 7 from J; bases not matched to a gene: 11. Germline CDR1 SGHRS, CDR2 YFSETQ. The CDR3 is made up of 15 amino acids. This chain's CDR3 is CASSFVQGAPGEQYF. The CDR3 coding sequence is TGCGCCAGCAGCTTCGTGCAGGGGGCGCCGGGGGAGCAGTACTTC.

This chain uses TRBV30 with TRBJ2-7; tentatively, D is TRBD2 (5 bases). Trimming took off 1 base at V and 6 bases at J, with 7 bases between the two ends. Per the germline V gene, CDR1 is GTSNPN and CDR2 is SVGIG (reference sequence). This CDR3 is built from 11 residues. DNA of the CDR3: TGTGCCTGGAGTGCTGCGGGCGAGCAGTACTTC. Encoded protein: CAWSAAGEQYF.

J is TRBJ2-7 and V is TRBV24-1, with TRBD2 as a possible D gene (5 bases). The CDR3 spans 15 residues. Germline V gene data show CDR1 as KGHDR and CDR2 as SFDVKD. V lost 6 bases to trimming and J lost 10 bases, with 24 bases between them. The CDR3 loop is CATSPSDVTPRLQYF. The CDR3 DNA follows: TGTGCCACCAGTCCATCGGACGTAACTCCTAGACTACAGTACTTC.

This rearrangement joins TRBV4-2 to TRBJ1-1; 8 nucleotides align to TRBD1. Unmatched junction bases numbered 4, after V lost 1 base and J lost 6 bases. Germline CDR1 is LGHNA and CDR2 is YNFKEQ. CDR3 length: 14 residues. The DNA of the CDR3 is TGTGCCAGCAGCCAAGCGGACAGGGTCGCTGAAGCTTTCTTT. It codes for CASSQADRVAEAFF.

This chain uses TRBV9 with TRBJ1-1; tentative D call: TRBD1 (5 bases). The CDR3 consists of 14 residues. Germline V gene data show CDR1 as SGDLS and CDR2 as YYNGEE. V was trimmed by 4 bases and J by 4 bases, leaving 14 bases between them. The CDR3 DNA sequence: TGTGCCAGCAGCCCTCTCGGGGGAGGCACTGAAGCTTTCTTT. This encodes CASSPLGGGTEAFF.